A single sample gave rise to the 3 T cell receptor beta chains below, sequenced in a study of shared clonotypes between healthy human individuals. Selected positively for CCR7 and CD45RO-negative, naive CD8 cells excluded terminally differentiated effector memory CD45RA+ cells. Assay used: immunoSEQ multiplex PCR; TCRdb lists only in-frame clones, some missing. The table has more than 2 million clones, just under 95% seen once. The sample was naive CD8+ T cells from PBMCs. The source is a man younger than 30 in good health. Some clones in this sample may be carry-over from other donors' samples.

The chain recombines TRBV27 with TRBJ2-7; D is undetermined. The germline V gene has CDR1 MNHEY and CDR2 SMNVEV (reference sequence). This CDR3 has 13 residues. The V end was cut by 2 bases, the J end by 4 bases, with 9 bases between. The CDR3 here is CASSLVTNYEQYF. The CDR3 DNA reads TGTGCCAGCAGTTTAGTCACCAATTACGAGCAGTACTTC.

The chain has TRBV28 and TRBJ1-1, with a weak D call TRBD1 (5 bases). This CDR3 contains 20 residues. V was trimmed by 6 bases and J by 5 bases, leaving 34 bases between them. CDR1 MDHEN and CDR2 SYDVKM come from the germline V gene. This chain's CDR3 is CASSLPKVGAIARRGTEAFF. In DNA, the CDR3 is TGTGCCAGCAGCCTCCCTAAAGTCGGGGCAATCGCACGTCGTGGGACTGAAGCTTTCTTT.

The J gene is TRBJ2-1, the V gene TRBV27, with 11 bases fitting TRBD2. Germline V CDR1 and CDR2: MNHEY, SMNVEV (reference sequence). Trimming cost V 2 bases and J 2 bases; bases outside gene matches: 5. The CDR3 contains 17 residues. The DNA for the CDR3 is TGTGCCAGCAGTTTAGGTCTAGCGGGAGGACCCTACAATGAGCAGTTCTTC. The encoded protein is CASSLGLAGGPYNEQFF.